The rows below give T cell receptor beta chains drawn from one sample of a study of CD8 T cells in Susac syndrome. TCRdb recomputed calls from the immunoSEQ multiplex PCR reads with MiXCR, one row per CDR3 protein. The sample lists 150,000 to 200,000 distinct CDR3 sequences, about 95% occurring once. The sequenced material came from CD4+ T cells from PBMCs. The receptors were sampled from a human donor in good health. Both conserved end residues are part of each CDR3. A D gene is named only where the DNA matches it firmly. Clone size appears in some rows only: once, few, many, or a class for an expanded clone.

j_call | v_call | d_call | clone_size | cdr3_aa | cdr3_nt
TRBJ1-4 | TRBV30 | NA | NA | CALRSQGEKLFF | TGTGCCCTTAGGAGTCAGGGTGAAAAACTGTTTTTT
TRBJ1-1 | TRBV5-6 | NA | NA | CASSLLRSTEAFF | TGTGCCAGCAGCTTGTTGCGTAGCACTGAAGCTTTCTTT
TRBJ2-5 | TRBV3-1 | NA | NA | CASSHQGKTQYF | TGTGCCAGCAGCCACCAGGGAAAGACCCAGTACTTC
TRBJ2-7 | TRBV30 | NA | NA | CAWSRGNEQYF | TGTGCCTGGAGTAGGGGAAACGAGCAGTACTTC
TRBJ1-1 | TRBV30 | NA | NA | CAWSLKGTLEAFF | TGTGCCTGGAGTCTGAAAGGGACTCTTGAAGCTTTCTTT
TRBJ2-7 | TRBV6-5 | NA | NA | CASTKGGAYSEQYF | TGTGCCAGCACCAAAGGTGGTGCGTACTCCGAGCAGTACTTC
TRBJ1-4 | TRBV23-1 | TRBD1 | NA | CASSQRQGEDEKLFF | TGCGCCAGCAGTCAAAGACAGGGGGAGGATGAAAAACTGTTTTTT
TRBJ2-7 | TRBV12-3/TRBV12-4 | NA | NA | CASSARAGDTYEQYF | TGTGCCAGCAGTGCAAGAGCGGGTGACACCTACGAGCAGTACTTC
TRBJ2-6 | TRBV19 | TRBD2 | NA | CASSVAGPLSGANVLTF | TGTGCCAGTAGTGTAGCGGGACCCCTCTCTGGGGCCAACGTCCTGACTTTC
TRBJ2-5 | TRBV27 | NA | NA | CASSLEEKGTQYF | TGTGCCAGCAGCCTCGAGGAAAAGGGGACCCAGTACTTC
TRBJ2-7 | TRBV20-1 | NA | NA | CSAGWPTQGAGEQYF | TGCAGTGCTGGATGGCCAACACAGGGAGCGGGTGAGCAGTACTTC
TRBJ2-5 | TRBV29-1 | NA | few | CSVRGETQYF | TGCAGCGTTCGGGGCGAGACCCAGTACTTC
TRBJ2-2 | TRBV4-3 | TRBD2 | NA | CASSHSSGTLTNTGELFF | TGCGCCAGCAGCCACTCTAGCGGTACCCTTACCAACACCGGGGAGCTGTTTTTT
TRBJ2-3 | TRBV6-6 | NA | NA | CASSYSRGEHTDTQYF | TGTGCCAGCAGTTACTCGAGGGGGGAACACACAGATACGCAGTATTTT
TRBJ1-2 | TRBV6-5 | NA | once | CASSYSSTGVYGYTF | TGTGCCAGCAGTTACTCGAGTACGGGGGTCTATGGCTACACCTTC
TRBJ2-7 | TRBV20-1 | NA | NA | CSARAGAGGDEQYF | TGCAGTGCTAGGGCGGGAGCAGGGGGAGACGAGCAGTACTTC
TRBJ2-1 | TRBV19 | TRBD2 | NA | CASSIETSGYNEQFF | TGTGCCAGTAGTATAGAGACTAGCGGTTACAATGAGCAGTTCTTC
TRBJ2-3 | TRBV20-1 | TRBD2 | NA | CSAPFSGRGLDTQYF | TGCAGTGCCCCTTTTAGCGGGAGGGGACTGGATACGCAGTATTTT
TRBJ2-5 | TRBV7-9 | TRBD1 | NA | CASSSYRDRVGETQYF | TGTGCCAGCAGCTCCTACCGGGACAGGGTAGGGGAGACCCAGTACTTC
TRBJ2-7 | TRBV20-1 | TRBD2 | NA | CSAELAGEQYF | TGCAGTGCTGAGTTAGCGGGAGAGCAGTACTTC
TRBJ2-1 | TRBV9 | NA | NA | CASNRRGGEQFF | TGTGCCAGCAATAGACGGGGCGGTGAGCAGTTCTTC
TRBJ1-1 | TRBV7-9 | NA | NA | CASSTGTGGTEAFF | TGTGCCAGCAGCACTGGGACCGGAGGCACTGAAGCTTTCTTT
TRBJ2-5 | TRBV28 | NA | NA | CASSRMLETQYF | TGTGCCAGCAGTAGGATGTTAGAGACCCAGTACTTC
TRBJ2-3 | TRBV30 | TRBD2 | NA | CAWNVGGFFTDTQYF | TGTGCCTGGAATGTGGGAGGGTTCTTCACAGATACGCAGTATTTT
TRBJ2-1 | TRBV28 | TRBD2 | NA | CASGGSGRARQFF | TGTGCCAGCGGGGGTAGCGGGAGGGCTCGGCAGTTCTTC
TRBJ2-1 | TRBV7-2 | TRBD2 | NA | CASSLGSGKQFF | TGTGCCAGCAGCTTGGGGAGCGGGAAGCAGTTCTTC
TRBJ2-5 | TRBV3-1 | NA | NA | CASSQRLRDQETQYF | TGTGCCAGCAGCCAACGTTTGCGGGACCAAGAGACCCAGTACTTC
TRBJ2-1 | TRBV20-1 | TRBD2 | NA | CSAASGRDEQFF | TGCAGTGCTGCTAGCGGGAGGGATGAGCAGTTCTTC
TRBJ2-5 | TRBV2 | TRBD2 | NA | CASSSEAGARETQYF | TGTGCCAGCAGTTCTGAGGCGGGAGCTCGGGAGACCCAGTACTTC
TRBJ2-7 | TRBV5-1 | NA | NA | CASRNEQYF | TGCGCCAGCAGGAACGAGCAGTACTTC
TRBJ2-4 | TRBV4-3 | TRBD2 | NA | CASSQGLAGFIQYF | TGCGCCAGCAGCCAAGGCCTAGCGGGATTCATTCAGTACTTC
TRBJ2-1 | TRBV30 | NA | NA | CAWRDSSYNEQFF | TGTGCCTGGAGAGACAGCTCCTACAATGAGCAGTTCTTC
TRBJ1-5 | TRBV19 | NA | NA | CASSIIGERGNQPQHF | TGTGCCAGTAGTATTATCGGGGAAAGGGGCAATCAGCCCCAGCATTTT
TRBJ2-2 | TRBV7-3 | NA | NA | CASSLTVWGELFF | TGTGCCAGCAGCTTAACCGTATGGGGGGAGCTGTTTTTT
TRBJ2-5 | TRBV20-1 | NA | NA | CSARFPGYQETQYF | TGCAGTGCTAGGTTCCCCGGGTACCAAGAGACCCAGTACTTC
TRBJ1-3 | TRBV29-1 | NA | NA | CSANRRNSGNTIYF | TGCAGCGCCAACAGGAGAAACTCTGGAAACACCATATATTTT
TRBJ1-3 | TRBV7-9 | NA | NA | CASSLGPPSSGNTIYF | TGTGCCAGCAGCTTAGGACCACCGAGCTCTGGAAACACCATATATTTT
TRBJ2-7 | TRBV20-1 | NA | NA | CSAPVGVPGGEQYF | TGCAGTGCCCCCGTGGGAGTCCCCGGAGGCGAGCAGTACTTC
TRBJ2-3 | TRBV29-1 | NA | NA | CSVDGGAPTDTQYF | TGCAGCGTTGACGGAGGGGCCCCCACAGATACGCAGTATTTT
TRBJ2-5 | TRBV20-1 | NA | once | CSAADGETQYF | TGCAGTGCAGCGGACGGGGAGACCCAGTACTTC
TRBJ2-3 | TRBV29-1 | NA | NA | CSVDRERGRGDTQYF | TGCAGCGTTGATCGGGAGAGGGGGCGGGGAGATACGCAGTATTTT
TRBJ2-1 | TRBV18 | TRBD2 | NA | CASSEYLLAGLNEQFF | TGTGCCAGCTCAGAATACTTACTAGCGGGATTGAATGAGCAGTTCTTC
TRBJ2-7 | TRBV12-3/TRBV12-4 | TRBD1 | NA | CASKVGQGLPEEQYF | TGTGCCAGCAAGGTTGGACAGGGCCTCCCCGAGGAGCAGTACTTC
TRBJ1-2 | TRBV19 | NA | NA | CASSLDTSNYGYTF | TGTGCCAGTAGCCTGGACACCTCTAACTATGGCTACACCTTC
TRBJ2-5 | TRBV5-1 | NA | NA | CASTLRTGRGETQYF | TGCGCCAGCACCTTGAGGACGGGACGGGGTGAGACCCAGTACTTC
TRBJ1-4 | TRBV20-1 | NA | NA | CSARERVNEKLFF | TGCAGTGCTAGAGAGAGGGTTAATGAAAAACTGTTTTTT